These T cell receptor beta chains were read from a single sample in a study of persistence of HIV-infected CD4 T cells. No antigens are known for them. This table comes from immunoSEQ multiplex PCR, and its TCRdb copy is limited to in-frame clones, with some not included. Of some 40,000 clones in the sample, approximately 90% are singletons; the top ten hold approximately 1.8%. The sample here was CD4+ T cells sorted from PBMCs after roughly 18-hour stimulation, taken from a patient who received antiretroviral therapy. These receptors all come from an adult man with HIV who was CMV-seropositive. CDR3s include the opening cysteine and the closing phenylalanine or tryptophan. The D gene is left open where the match is weak.

>TRBV5-1|TRBD1
CASQLLSGTGSSYEQYF
>TRBV7-3|.
CASSLSRGSTDTQYF
>TRBV7-8|.
CASSLKRDRTDTQYF
>TRBV6-5|.
CASSSGDKRWGIQYF
>TRBV3-1/TRBV3-2|.
CASSPLRGGNEKLFF
>TRBV6-1|TRBD2
CASSQAGTDTQYF
>TRBV19|.
CASSMRRGDQPQHF
>TRBV6-4|TRBD1
CASSARRGQGPNEQFF
>TRBV7-9|.
CASSYRTGGTDTQYF
>TRBV7-3|.
CASSLTTGANVLTF
>TRBV7-3|TRBD2
CASSLMASGGVIDEQFF
>TRBV4-1|TRBD2
CASSHQGLAGGPPYEQYF
>TRBV6-5|.
CASSYSMGGGLQYF
>TRBV12-3/TRBV12-4|TRBD1
CASLTGPYGYTF
>TRBV5-5|TRBD1
CASSRTAGTGLQETQYF
>TRBV29-1|TRBD2
CSVEPLLAAPTDTQYF
>TRBV18|TRBD1
CASSPIGPGQYPNEQFF